This note documents a single T cell receptor beta chain sequence. Its specificity is unknown. Germline-derived CDR1 and CDR2 are LNHDA and SQIVND (reference sequence). The CDR3 runs to 13 residues. V lost 6 bases and J lost 2, with 9 bases in between. Patients all relapsed after autologous stem cell transplantation, and there was variation in brentuximab vedotin exposure. Sequencing used immunoSEQ multiplex PCR; TCRdb keeps in-frame clones, though not all of them. This repertoire shows some 20,000 clones, roughly two thirds found once; its top ten account for 15% to 20%. This specimen belongs to a study of PD-1 blockade in classical Hodgkin lymphoma. Findings of the study overall: As was reported, newly diagnosed patients showed lower baseline TCR diversity than healthy donors did. With CD4+ cells, TCR diversity rose significantly by C4D1, but not with CD8+ cells.

The sequence came from a human donor with classical Hodgkin lymphoma. The input for sequencing was peripheral blood mononuclear cells (PBMCs), taken at baseline. This chain uses TRBV19 with TRBJ2-3; D is uncertain. CDR3 DNA: TGTGCCAGTAGCACGAGTCACACAGATACGCAGTATTTT. Translation: CASSTSHTDTQYF.